These 4 T cell receptor beta chains came from one sample sequenced in a study of blood T cell repertoires in COVID-19. Produced via immunoSEQ multiplex PCR; TCRdb's table is partial and in-frame only. The sample contains fewer than 450,000 clones, about 87% of which appear only once. The sequenced material came from peripheral blood. The source is a woman between 50 and 59 years old with COVID-19, enrolled during active disease.

V and J are TRBV9 and TRBJ1-2, with D maybe TRBD1 (6 bases). This CDR3 has 14 amino acids. The V gene lost 4 bases and the J gene lost 1 base, with 11 bases spanning the gap. Germline CDR1 reads SGDLS; CDR2 reads YYNGEE. CDR3 in amino acids: CASSPGQFNYGYTF. In DNA, the CDR3 is TGTGCCAGCAGCCCCGGACAGTTTAACTATGGCTACACCTTC.

The chain has TRBV5-5 and TRBJ1-2; D perhaps matches TRBD1 (5 bases). Trimming took off 8 bases at V and 3 bases at J, with 14 bases between the two ends. The CDR3 totals 13 residues. Germline CDR1 and CDR2: SGHKS and YYEKEE (reference sequence). The CDR3 DNA reads TGTGCCAGTGAACAGGAGCGCTACTATGGCTACACCTTC. It codes for CASEQERYYGYTF.

J is TRBJ2-3 and V is TRBV27; 7 bases map to TRBD2. V dropped 4 bases and J dropped 0; count of bases not matched to a gene: 1. The CDR3 sequence is 14 residues long. Per germline, CDR1 MNHEY and CDR2 SMNVEV (reference sequence). For the CDR3, the DNA is TGTGCCAGCAGTTCGGGACTAAGCACAGATACGCAGTATTTT. This gives the protein CASSSGLSTDTQYF.

The chain joins TRBV18 to TRBJ1-2; TRBD1 matches 10 bases. The ends lost 3 bases at V and 4 bases at J; junction bases unmatched: 5. The CDR3 spans 15 residues. Germline CDR1 and CDR2: KGHSH and LQKENI. The CDR3 loop is CASSPTGTGAYGYTF. The CDR3 DNA follows: TGTGCCAGCTCACCTACCGGGACAGGGGCCTATGGCTACACCTTC.